These 24 T cell receptor beta chains were sequenced from one sample in a study of shared clonotypes between healthy human individuals. Libraries were prepared by immunoSEQ multiplex PCR; TCRdb keeps only in-frame clonotypes and omits some of them. The repertoire holds 400,000 to 600,000 clones, with about 96% as singletons. The sample comprised naive CD4+ T cells sorted from blood. As for subset: CD45RA+ positively selected. The receptors stem from a woman aged 25-40 years in good health.

The chain joins TRBV28 to TRBJ1-4; D unclear. V lost 8 bases to trimming and J lost 0 bases, with 13 bases between them. This CDR3 comprises 15 residues. Looked up from germline, CDR1 is MDHEN and CDR2 is SYDVKM. CDR3 amino acids: CASCRGSATNEKLFF. The CDR3, as DNA: TGTGCCAGCTGCCGCGGCTCGGCAACTAATGAAAAACTGTTTTTT. Variable domain in full (rest from reference TRBV28 and TRBJ1-4): DVKVTQSSRYLVKRTGEKVFLECVQDMDHENMFWYRQDPGLGLRLIYFSYDVKMKEKGDIPEGYSVSREKKERFSLILESASTNQTSMYLCASCRGSATNEKLFFGSGTQLSVL.

The V call is TRBV28, the J call TRBJ1-1, with D possibly being TRBD1 (6 bases). This CDR3 region has 14 residues. Germline CDR1 and CDR2: MDHEN and SYDVKM. V was trimmed by 10 bases and J by 3 bases, leaving 18 bases between them. This CDR3 is CATERWQGYTEAFF. The CDR3 DNA is TGTGCCACCGAAAGATGGCAGGGGTACACTGAAGCTTTCTTT.

The chain recombines TRBV5-4 with TRBJ1-5; a possible D gene is TRBD1 (5 bases). The CDR3 covers 14 residues. Germline V CDR1 and CDR2: SGHNT, YYREEE (reference sequence). The ends were cut back, 4 bases at V and 3 bases at J, with 11 bases in the middle. DNA of the CDR3: TGTGCCAGCAGCCCAGGACAAGACAATCAGCCCCAGCATTTT. It specifies CASSPGQDNQPQHF.

The CDR3 nucleotides read TGTGCCAGCATAAAAACTAGCGGGAGGGCCAGAGAGACCCAGTACTTC. This translates into CASIKTSGRARETQYF. The genes are TRBV7-8 and TRBJ2-5; TRBD2 matches at 13 bases. V was clipped by 7 bases and J by 4 bases; unmatched bases: 9. CDR1 SGHVS and CDR2 FQNEAQ come from the germline V gene. The CDR3 spans 16 residues.

The chain combines TRBV5-1 with TRBJ1-1, with D unresolved. The germline gives CDR1 SGHRS, CDR2 YFSETQ. This CDR3 comprises 13 residues. V was shortened by 4 bases and J by 1 base, with 8 bases between the two germline ends. CDR3 bases: TGCGCCAGCAGCCGGGAAGAGAACACTGAAGCTTTCTTT. Translating it yields CASSREENTEAFF.

The chain recombines TRBV7-9 with TRBJ2-2; D ambiguous. The length of the CDR3 is 12 residues. The germline gives CDR1 SEHNR, CDR2 FQNEAQ (reference sequence). The V and J ends lost 1 base and 6 bases respectively, with 3 bases between them. Written as DNA, the CDR3 is TGTGCCAGCAGCTTAGGGCCCGGGGAGCTGTTTTTT. Its protein product is CASSLGPGELFF.

The CDR3 sequence: CASSFTGGGKTQYF. For the CDR3, the DNA is TGTGCCAGCAGCTTCACAGGGGGAGGAAAGACCCAGTACTTC. V gene TRBV5-6 combines with J gene TRBJ2-5; 8 nucleotides line up with TRBD1. CDR3 size: 14 residues. V dropped 2 bases and J dropped 6; count of bases not matched to a gene: 6. CDR1 is SGHDT, CDR2 YYEEEE, per germline.

The chain recombines TRBV7-9 with TRBJ2-7; 8 positions agree with TRBD2. CDR1 and CDR2 (germline): SEHNR, FQNEAQ (reference sequence). The CDR3 runs 14 residues. V lost 4 bases, J lost 3 bases, and 5 bases stayed unmatched. The CDR3 DNA follows: TGTGCCAGCAGCTCTAGCGGGTTGAACTACGAGCAGTACTTC. Protein: CASSSSGLNYEQYF.

The chain combines TRBV27 with TRBJ2-1; D is perhaps TRBD1 or TRBD2 (5 bases each). Germline V lookup: CDR1 MNHEY, CDR2 SMNVEV (reference sequence). The CDR3 is 19 amino acids. V lost 3 bases and J 2 bases, leaving 23 bases between the germline ends. CDR3 sequence: CASSFPPGPRSRTYNEQFF. For the CDR3, the DNA is TGTGCCAGCAGTTTCCCACCGGGACCGCGCTCACGGACCTACAATGAGCAGTTCTTC.

This clone was counted only a few times. This chain connects TRBV5-4 to TRBJ2-7; TRBD1 is a possible D gene (5 bases). Germline values: CDR1 SGHNT, CDR2 YYREEE (reference sequence). Trimming cost V 3 bases and J 7 bases, with 17 bases left between them. This CDR3 has 14 amino acids. The CDR3 sequence is CASSYWTGQGEQYF. The CDR3, as DNA: TGTGCCAGCAGCTACTGGACCGGGCAGGGTGAGCAGTACTTC.

The chain carries TRBV28 and TRBJ2-7, with a tentative D call TRBD2 (5 bases). Trimming cost V 6 bases and J 3 bases, with 12 bases left between them. Germline CDR1 and CDR2: MDHEN and SYDVKM. The CDR3 is 13 amino acids. The CDR3, as DNA: TGTGCCAGCAGAGGGCTGGGAGTCTACGAGCAGTACTTC. Translating it yields CASRGLGVYEQYF.

The genes are TRBV2 and TRBJ2-1; 10 bases are a match to TRBD2. Looked up from germline, CDR1 is SNHLY and CDR2 is FYNNEI. CDR3 size: 13 residues. Trimming took 8 bases from V and 6 from J; bases not matched to a gene: 4. The CDR3 spells CASHSGRANEQFF. CDR3 in DNA: TGTGCCAGCCACAGCGGGAGGGCCAATGAGCAGTTCTTC.

J is TRBJ2-3 and V is TRBV7-8, with 16 positions matching TRBD2. Germline V gene sequence: CDR1 SGHVS, CDR2 FQNEAQ. This CDR3 is built from 21 residues. Germline trimming cut 2 bases from V and 1 base from J; bases unmatched to any gene: 12. The CDR3 is CASSLSILGLAGGGGTDTQYF. CDR3 sequence (DNA): TGTGCCAGCAGCTTATCAATCCTGGGACTAGCGGGAGGGGGGGGCACAGATACGCAGTATTTT.

The chain joins TRBV5-1 to TRBJ2-7; tentative D call: TRBD1 (6 bases). The CDR3 contains 13 residues. The germline V gene has CDR1 SGHRS and CDR2 YFSETQ. Trimming pared 8 bases from V and 0 bases from J, leaving 12 bases between. In DNA, the CDR3 is TGCGCCAGTTCGATACAGGGCTCCTACGAGCAGTACTTC. Translated, it gives CASSIQGSYEQYF.

This rearrangement joins TRBV6-6 to TRBJ2-3; D unclear. With 2 bases removed from V and 0 bases from J, the gap between germline ends came to 12 bases. CDR3 length equals 16 residues. CDR1 is MNHNY and CDR2 is SVGAGI in the germline V gene (reference sequence). The CDR3 DNA is TGTGCCAGCAGTTACCGGGCTTCCGGGAGCACAGATACGCAGTATTTT. Amino acids: CASSYRASGSTDTQYF.

The CDR3 bases are TGTGCCAGCAGCCGGAGGACTGAAGCTTTCTTT. This codes for CASSRRTEAFF. This chain links TRBV6-6 with TRBJ1-1, with D unresolved. Deletions cut 6 bases from V and 5 bases from J, with 7 bases between. There are 11 residues in the CDR3. In germline, CDR1 is MNHNY, CDR2 SVGAGI (reference sequence).

This clone was seen only a few times. The chain employs TRBV2 and TRBJ1-5; 9 positions match TRBD1. The junction had 7 bases not matched to a gene; V was cut back by 7 bases and J by 0 bases. The germline CDR1 and CDR2 sequences are SNHLY and FYNNEI. The CDR3 extends over 16 amino acids. CDR3 in DNA: TGTGCCAGCACACGGGACAGGGAATATAGCAATCAGCCCCAGCATTTT. It specifies CASTRDREYSNQPQHF.

This sequence joins TRBV9 and TRBJ1-2; D unclear. Trimming left V 4 bases short and J 8 bases short, with 15 bases between. The germline V gene has CDR1 SGDLS and CDR2 YYNGEE. The CDR3 runs 13 residues. CDR3 in DNA: TGTGCCAGCAGCTTCTCTGGATCACGAGGCTACACCTTC. Translation: CASSFSGSRGYTF.

With respect to this clone: The same CDR3 also results from other DNA sequences found in this sample. This chain joins TRBV7-2 and TRBJ2-2; D possibly corresponds to TRBD2 (7 bases). Per the germline V gene, CDR1 is SGHTA and CDR2 is FQGNSA. The CDR3 extends over 15 amino acids. The V end was cut by 0 bases, the J end by 3 bases, with 8 bases between. Here the CDR3 DNA reads TGTGCCAGCAGCTTAGCGGGGGGGCACACCGGGGAGCTGTTTTTT. Translating gives CASSLAGGHTGELFF.

The genes are TRBV18 and TRBJ1-2; the D gene is possibly TRBD1 (6 bases). V lost 3 bases, J lost 0 bases, and 17 bases lay in between. In germline, CDR1 is KGHSH, CDR2 LQKENI. The CDR3 is 17 residues long. CDR3 DNA: TGTGCCAGCTCACCGCCAAACTCAGGGGACCCTAACTATGGCTACACCTTC. Amino acid sequence: CASSPPNSGDPNYGYTF.

This clone was counted a single time. The chain carries TRBV5-4 and TRBJ1-2; 8 bases align to TRBD1. CDR3 size: 15 residues. Germline values: CDR1 SGHNT, CDR2 YYREEE (reference sequence). Trimming at V came to 0 bases and at J to 4 bases, leaving 5 bases not matched to a gene. The CDR3: CASSLGGQAIYGYTF. The DNA of the CDR3 is TGTGCCAGCAGCTTGGGGGGACAGGCTATCTATGGCTACACCTTC.

The J gene is TRBJ2-1, the V gene TRBV28; either TRBD1 or TRBD2 may fit D (5 bases each). Trimming took 7 bases from V and 5 from J, leaving 12 bases between them. The CDR3 is 13 residues long. Germline CDR1 reads MDHEN; CDR2 reads SYDVKM. In DNA, the CDR3 is TGTGCCAGCACGAGGGGATTAAACAATGAGCAGTTCTTC. This codes for CASTRGLNNEQFF.

The V and J genes are TRBV6-5 and TRBJ2-7; 9 bases fit TRBD1. V lost 4 bases, J lost 7 bases, and 5 bases stayed unmatched. The V gene's germline CDR1 is MNHEY and CDR2 SVGAGI. The CDR3 runs 13 residues. The CDR3 region has the DNA TGTGCCAGCAGTTCCGGGACAGGGCAAGAGCAGTACTTC. Translated: CASSSGTGQEQYF.

The chain links TRBV5-6 to TRBJ2-6, with D possibly TRBD2 on 6 matching bases. Germline CDR1 and CDR2: SGHDT and YYEEEE. The V and J ends lost 6 bases and 3 bases respectively, with 16 bases between them. The CDR3 is 16 residues long. For the CDR3, the DNA is TGTGCCAGCATCTCATGGGGGGTGGATGGGGCCAACGTCCTGACTTTC. Translation gives CASISWGVDGANVLTF.